Below, one T cell receptor (beta chain) is given with its context. Antigen: not known. Ophthalmopathy donors were characterized by moderate-to-severe activity, CAS of at least 3, NOSPECS of at least 4, and duration under 3 months. Clinicians made diagnoses from clinical symptoms, serum thyroxine, TRAb, thyroid ultrasound and orbital computed tomography. This specimen belongs to a study of Graves' ophthalmopathy and Graves' hyperthyroidism. General observations from the study: The model reached around 64% sensitivity and approximately 72% specificity for predicting ophthalmopathy progression. Ophthalmopathy was separated from stable hyperthyroidism by a 13-signature model with 87.88% sensitivity and over 70% specificity.

The sequenced template was RNA, covering the TCR beta CDR3 region. HTBI primers primed a first-round RT-PCR, and a second-round multiplex PCR followed. From the multiplex PCR reads, TCRdb called clonotypes with MiXCR, one entry per CDR3 protein. The sample lists some 160,000 distinct CDR3 sequences, roughly two fifths occurring once. The CDR3 sequence is 13 residues long. The V gene's germline CDR1 is DFQATT and CDR2 SNEGSKA (reference sequence). V was trimmed by 4 bases and J by 2 bases, leaving 9 bases between them. The chain links TRBV20-1 to TRBJ2-4; D remains ambiguous. The source material was peripheral blood. This clonotype originated in a man aged 25-45 years with Graves' ophthalmopathy. DNA of the CDR3: TGCAGTGCTACCCCCGGAACCAAAAACATTCAGTACTTC. As protein: CSATPGTKNIQYF.